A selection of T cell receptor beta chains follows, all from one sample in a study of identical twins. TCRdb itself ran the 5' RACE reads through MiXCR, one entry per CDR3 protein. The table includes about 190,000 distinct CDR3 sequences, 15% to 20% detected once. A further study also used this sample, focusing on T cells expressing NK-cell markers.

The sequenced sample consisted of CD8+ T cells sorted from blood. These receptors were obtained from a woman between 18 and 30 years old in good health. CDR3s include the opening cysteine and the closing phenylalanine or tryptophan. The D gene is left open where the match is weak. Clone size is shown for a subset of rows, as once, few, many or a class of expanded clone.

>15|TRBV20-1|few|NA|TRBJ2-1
TGCAGTGCTAGAGTTAGGGCGGGACCCTACAATGAGCAGTTCTTC
CSARVRAGPYNEQFF
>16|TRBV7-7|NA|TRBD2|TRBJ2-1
TGTGCTAGCAGCTTAGGGCCGGTCGGGGGGAATGATGAGCAGTTCTTC
CASSLGPVGGNDEQFF
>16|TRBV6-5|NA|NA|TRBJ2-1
TGTGCCAGCAGTTACTTGGGGAGGAGCTCCTACAATGAGCAGTTCTTC
CASSYLGRSSYNEQFF
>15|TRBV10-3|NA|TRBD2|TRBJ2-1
TGTGCCATCAGCGAAACTAGCGGGGGGGCCGGTGAGCAGTTCTTC
CAISETSGGAGEQFF
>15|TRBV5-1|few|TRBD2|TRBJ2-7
TGCGCCAGCAGCCCTATACTAGCGGGAGGGTACGAGCAGTACTTC
CASSPILAGGYEQYF
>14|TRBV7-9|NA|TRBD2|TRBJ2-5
TGTGCCAGCAGTTCCCGGGGAGGGCTTGAGACCCAGTACTTC
CASSSRGGLETQYF
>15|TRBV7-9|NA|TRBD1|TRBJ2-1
TGTGCCAGCAGCTCCGACAGGGTTCCAAACAATGAGCAGTTCTTC
CASSSDRVPNNEQFF
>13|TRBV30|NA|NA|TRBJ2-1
TGTGCCGGCGTGGACAGCTCCTACAATGAGCAGTTCTTC
CAGVDSSYNEQFF
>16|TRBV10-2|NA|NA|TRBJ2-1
TGCGCCAGCAGTGGCCAGGATTTCTCCGGTCACAATGAGCAGTTCTTC
CASSGQDFSGHNEQFF
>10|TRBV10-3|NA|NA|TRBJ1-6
TGTGCCACCTTCGAGGAACGGTTCCACTTT
CATFEERFHF
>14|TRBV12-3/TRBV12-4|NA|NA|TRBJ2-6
TGTGCCAGCAGTTTATCTCCCGGGGCCAACGTCCTGACTTTC
CASSLSPGANVLTF
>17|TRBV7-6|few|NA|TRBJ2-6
TGTGCCAGCAGCATAACAGGGCGGGGCCTTGGGGCCAACGTCCTGACTTTC
CASSITGRGLGANVLTF
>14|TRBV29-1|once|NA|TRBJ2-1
TGCAGCCCTAGGGCTTTAGGGGGTGGCAATGAGCAGTTCTTC
CSPRALGGGNEQFF
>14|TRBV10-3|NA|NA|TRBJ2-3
TGTGCCATCAGTGAGGCTGGGACGAAGGATACGCAGTATTTT
CAISEAGTKDTQYF